The 27 T cell receptor beta chains below were found in one sample sequenced in a study of T cell changes during pregnancy in multiple sclerosis. Data came from immunoSEQ multiplex PCR; TCRdb stores just in-frame clones and leaves some out. Here the sample spans about 48,000 clones, 88% being singletons. The source material was CD4+ T cells from peripheral blood mononuclear cells, sampled in the second trimester of pregnancy. The receptors derive from a female donor with multiple sclerosis, enrolled in a pregnancy study.

V and J are TRBV10-3 and TRBJ2-3; D remains ambiguous. The germline V and J ends were trimmed by 6 bases and 2 bases, with 15 bases remaining between them. This CDR3 has 15 residues. CDR1 and CDR2 from the germline V gene are ENHRY and SYGVKD. CDR3 DNA: TGTGCCATCAGCGTCTCGACTCCCAACACAGATACGCAGTATTTT. This sequence encodes CAISVSTPNTDTQYF.

The rearrangement links TRBV10-3 to TRBJ2-6, with D perhaps matching TRBD1 (6 bases). V was shortened by 11 bases and J by 0 bases, with 14 bases between the two germline ends. This CDR3 has 15 residues. Germline CDR1 ENHRY, CDR2 SYGVKD. The CDR3 DNA reads TGTGCCGCCATTGGACAGAACTCTGGGGCCAACGTCCTGACTTTC. Encoded protein: CAAIGQNSGANVLTF.

The rearrangement joins TRBV18 to TRBJ1-1; 7 nucleotides agree with TRBD1. Germline CDR1 reads KGHSH; CDR2 reads LQKENI. V lost 1 base, J lost 5 bases, and 7 bases stayed unmatched. This CDR3 contains 15 residues. The DNA of the CDR3 is TGTGCCAGCTCACCACTCGTCAGGGGGTATACTGAAGCTTTCTTT. Protein sequence: CASSPLVRGYTEAFF.

The chain couples TRBV28 to TRBJ2-1; the D gene is possibly TRBD2 (5 bases). The CDR3 covers 13 residues. From germline, CDR1 is MDHEN and CDR2 SYDVKM. V lost 7 bases and J lost 4, with 11 bases in between. The DNA for the CDR3 is TGTGCCAGCAAAGGGTGGGAGTACAATGAGCAGTTCTTC. Residues: CASKGWEYNEQFF.

The chain joins TRBV6-1 to TRBJ2-5, with a tentative D call TRBD2 (6 bases). The V gene lost 7 bases and the J gene lost 3 bases, with 18 bases spanning the gap. Looked up from germline, CDR1 is MNHNS and CDR2 is SASEGT. This CDR3 comprises 15 residues. CDR3 loop: CASNPNSREKETQYF. CDR3 DNA sequence: TGTGCCAGCAATCCCAACTCCCGGGAGAAAGAGACCCAGTACTTC.

In its sample, this clone was seen once. The rearrangement links TRBV18 to TRBJ1-2, with 8 positions matching TRBD1. Unmatched junction bases numbered 11, after V lost 3 bases and J lost 5 bases. CDR1 KGHSH and CDR2 LQKENI come from the germline V gene. There are 16 residues in the CDR3. CDR3 nucleotide sequence: TGTGCCAGCTCACCCGAAGGACAGGGTACCCCTTATGGCTACACCTTC. It is translated as CASSPEGQGTPYGYTF.

This chain links TRBV5-1 with TRBJ2-3, with 8 bases lining up with TRBD2. The CDR3 length is 15 residues. V dropped 1 base and J dropped 2; count of bases not matched to a gene: 3. In germline, CDR1 is SGHRS, CDR2 YFSETQ. CDR3 sequence: CASSLTSGPTDTQYF. The CDR3 nucleotides read TGCGCCAGCAGCTTGACTAGCGGTCCCACAGATACGCAGTATTTT.

V and J are TRBV5-6 and TRBJ1-2, with TRBD1 as a possible D gene (6 bases). The germline V gene has CDR1 SGHDT and CDR2 YYEEEE. The CDR3 sequence is 14 residues long. Deletions cut 4 bases from V and 5 bases from J, with 15 bases between. For the CDR3, the DNA is TGTGCCAGCAGCGCCACGGGACAAGGGTATGGCTACACCTTC. Amino acid sequence: CASSATGQGYGYTF. Full variable domain (missing parts from reference TRBV5-6 and TRBJ1-2): DAGVTQSPTHLIKTRGQQVTLRCSPKSGHDTVSWYQQALGQGPQFIFQYYEEEERQRGNFPDRFSGHQFPNYSSELNVNALLLGDSALYLCASSATGQGYGYTFGSGTRLTVV.

CDR3 region: CASSRGAGVTDTQYF. CDR3 DNA sequence: TGCGCCAGCAGCCGGGGGGCGGGAGTTACAGATACGCAGTATTTT. The genes are TRBV5-1 and TRBJ2-3; D possibly corresponds to TRBD2 (7 bases). With 4 bases removed from V and 3 bases from J, the gap between germline ends came to 15 bases. This CDR3 is 15 amino acids long. Germline V gene data show CDR1 as SGHRS and CDR2 as YFSETQ. The whole variable domain, filled in from reference TRBV5-1 and TRBJ2-3, reads KAGVTQTPRYLIKTRGQQVTLSCSPISGHRSVSWYQQTPGQGLQFLFEYFSETQRNKGNFPGRFSGRQFSNSRSEMNVSTLELGDSALYLCASSRGAGVTDTQYFGPGTRLTVL.

The V call is TRBV29-1, the J call TRBJ2-1, with D tentatively TRBD2 (6 bases). Trimming pared 4 bases from V and 6 bases from J, leaving 16 bases between. In germline, CDR1 is SQVTM, CDR2 ANQGSEA. The CDR3 loop spans 14 amino acids. CDR3 DNA: TGCAGCGTTGCAAGGGCGGGAATACTCAATGAGCAGTTCTTC. Protein sequence: CSVARAGILNEQFF.

In its sample, this clone was seen a few times. The V gene is TRBV29-1, the J gene TRBJ1-1; D is uncertain. This CDR3 comprises 12 residues. Germline V gives CDR1 SQVTM, CDR2 ANQGSEA. Trimming cost V 4 bases and J 1 base, with 7 bases left between them. The CDR3 here is CSVASWNTEAFF. CDR3 coding DNA: TGCAGCGTTGCGTCCTGGAACACTGAAGCTTTCTTT.

Here the CDR3 reads CAISMQTSGRTYEQYF. The CDR3 DNA reads as TGTGCCATCAGTATGCAGACTAGCGGGAGAACTTACGAGCAGTACTTC. V and J are TRBV10-3 and TRBJ2-7; 12 nucleotides align to TRBD2. V was clipped by 5 bases and J by 4 bases; unmatched bases: 9. Germline V gene data show CDR1 as ENHRY and CDR2 as SYGVKD. The CDR3 covers 16 residues.

The chain combines TRBV30 with TRBJ2-2, with a tentative D call TRBD2 (5 bases). This CDR3 is built from 13 residues. The V end was cut by 2 bases, the J end by 6 bases, with 10 bases between. The germline V gene has CDR1 GTSNPN and CDR2 SVGIG (reference sequence). In DNA form, the CDR3 reads TGTGCCTGGAGTAGTTTGCGGGCCGGGGAGCTGTTTTTT. Residues: CAWSSLRAGELFF.

This clone was seen a handful of times. The chain has TRBV2 and TRBJ2-5, with TRBD2 matching 8 bases. This CDR3 contains 13 residues. The V gene's germline CDR1 is SNHLY and CDR2 FYNNEI. The junction had 8 bases not matched to a gene; V was cut back by 8 bases and J by 6 bases. The CDR3 sequence is CASQTSATKTQYF. CDR3 nucleotides: TGTGCCAGCCAGACTAGCGCCACGAAGACCCAGTACTTC.

This clone was seen more than once but under ten times. V is TRBV27 and J is TRBJ2-7; perhaps TRBD1 as D (5 bases). The germline gives CDR1 MNHEY, CDR2 SMNVEV (reference sequence). This CDR3 is built from 15 residues. Trimming cost V 1 base and J 5 bases, with 15 bases left between them. In DNA, the CDR3 is TGTGCCAGCAGTTTATGGGCAGGGAAAACCCACGAGCAGTACTTC. It is translated as CASSLWAGKTHEQYF.

This clone was counted a few times. The chain recombines TRBV10-1 with TRBJ2-7; 9 bases match TRBD2. V was pared by 10 bases and J by 4 bases, with 8 bases of the junction left unmatched. There are 13 residues in the CDR3. Germline loops: CDR1 WNHNN, CDR2 SYGVQD (reference sequence). The CDR3, as DNA: TGCGCCACCCAGGCTAGCGGGATATACGAGCAGTACTTC. The encoded protein is CATQASGIYEQYF.

This clone has more than one count but fewer than ten. The chain links TRBV4-1 to TRBJ2-5; TRBD1 matches at 7 bases. Germline V gives CDR1 MGHRA, CDR2 YSYEKL. V was clipped by 6 bases and J by 5 bases; unmatched bases: 15. This CDR3 comprises 16 residues. Written as DNA, the CDR3 is TGCGCCAGCAGGCTATACGGGACAGAGGCTGCTGAGACCCAGTACTTC. The encoded protein is CASRLYGTEAAETQYF.

This rearrangement joins TRBV7-9 to TRBJ2-2; D not certain. CDR1 is SEHNR, CDR2 FQNEAQ, per germline (reference sequence). This CDR3 spans 14 amino acids. Trimming left V 2 bases short and J 6 bases short, with 10 bases between. CDR3 residues: CASSLNSLAGELFF. As DNA, the CDR3 is TGTGCCAGCAGCTTAAACTCCCTCGCCGGGGAGCTGTTTTTT.

The genes are TRBV10-1 and TRBJ2-5, with 14 bases identical to TRBD2. The germline CDR1 and CDR2 sequences are WNHNN and SYGVQD (reference sequence). The trim removed 6 bases at V and 6 bases at J, leaving 3 bases unmatched. The CDR3 consists of 14 residues. CDR3 bases: TGCGCCAGCAGGAGACTAGCGGGAGGGAAGACCCAGTACTTC. Protein: CASRRLAGGKTQYF.

The rearrangement joins TRBV7-6 to TRBJ2-7, with D maybe TRBD2 (6 bases). V was shortened by 3 bases and J by 3 bases, with 15 bases between the two germline ends. Germline-derived CDR1 and CDR2 are SGHVS and FNYEAQ. CDR3 length: 15 amino acids. CDR3 DNA sequence: TGTGCCAGCAGCTTGGGGGGTAGCGGAAACTACGAGCAGTACTTC. Protein sequence: CASSLGGSGNYEQYF.

The chain joins TRBV14 to TRBJ2-3, with 14 bases aligning to TRBD2. V lost 4 bases and J lost 10; bases outside the gene matches: 4. CDR3 length: 14 residues. Looked up from germline, CDR1 is SGHDN and CDR2 is FVKESK. The CDR3 DNA reads as TGTGCCAGCAGCCCCTCGGGACTAGCGGGGGCGCAGTATTTT. Protein product: CASSPSGLAGAQYF.

The gene calls are TRBV28 and TRBJ1-2, with D unclear. V lost 1 base and J 5 bases, leaving 8 bases between the germline ends. The CDR3 consists of 13 residues. Per germline, CDR1 MDHEN and CDR2 SYDVKM. The CDR3 sequence is CASSLLEAYGYTF. The CDR3 nucleotides are TGTGCCAGCAGTTTATTAGAAGCTTATGGCTACACCTTC.

The J gene is TRBJ1-2, the V gene TRBV12-5; TRBD1 aligns across 9 bases. The CDR3 is made up of 16 amino acids. The J segment lost 4 bases and the V segment lost 5 bases, leaving 11 bases of the junction unmatched. Germline V CDR1 and CDR2: LGHNT, FRNRAP. CDR3 in amino acids: CASGLGTGTKTYGYTF. CDR3 bases: TGTGCTAGTGGTCTAGGGACAGGGACTAAAACCTATGGCTACACCTTC.

This chain uses TRBV6-5 with TRBJ1-3, with D tentatively TRBD1 (6 bases). Germline CDR1 reads MNHEY; CDR2 reads SVGAGI. This CDR3 has 14 residues. Trimming stripped 6 bases from V and 2 bases from J, with 11 bases between. The CDR3 loop reads CASSRRGTGNTIYF. DNA of the CDR3: TGTGCCAGCAGCCGCAGGGGTACTGGAAACACCATATATTTT.

The gene calls are TRBV11-2 and TRBJ2-3, with D perhaps TRBD1 (6 bases). The CDR3 is made up of 15 amino acids. Germline CDR1 and CDR2: SGHAT and FQNNGV. V was cut by 5 bases and J by 4 bases, with 16 bases left in between. For the CDR3, the DNA is TGTGCCAGCAGCCTCGGGTCAGGGGCGGCAGATACGCAGTATTTT. The encoded protein is CASSLGSGAADTQYF.

The J gene is TRBJ2-7, the V gene TRBV11-3; D possibly corresponds to TRBD2 (5 bases). Per germline, CDR1 SGHNT and CDR2 YENEEA. The CDR3 sequence is 14 residues long. V lost 1 base and J 6 bases, leaving 13 bases between the germline ends. CDR3: CASSLGGVAGEQYF. In DNA form, the CDR3 reads TGTGCCAGCAGCTTAGGGGGAGTGGCCGGCGAGCAGTACTTC.

The V and J genes are TRBV28 and TRBJ2-1; D not certain. Germline V gene sequence: CDR1 MDHEN, CDR2 SYDVKM. The CDR3 runs 14 residues. The germline V and J ends were trimmed by 4 bases and 8 bases, with 15 bases remaining between them. The DNA for the CDR3 is TGTGCCAGCAGTTCAGCGCCCGACCTGGATGAGCAGTTCTTC. Encoded protein: CASSSAPDLDEQFF.